This TCR beta chain was captured by sequencing in a study of shared clonotypes between healthy human individuals. The test was conducted at deep level. TCRdb's table, derived via immunoSEQ multiplex PCR, lists solely in-frame clones and lacks some. Of 600,000 to 800,000 clones in the sample, 72% were seen once. J lost 0 bases, V lost 6 bases, and 2 bases had no gene match. The CDR3 totals 15 residues. Per the germline V gene, CDR1 is MNHNS and CDR2 is SASEGT. Points on this clone: No antigen is known for it.

Findings and limits, study-wide: Non-shared clonotypes had lower generation probabilities than those shared by all four donors.

This receptor was identified in a woman between 25 and 40 years old in good health. This chain joins TRBV6-1 and TRBJ2-7; the match to TRBD2 covers 13 bases. The sequencing sample was made of memory CD4+ T cells sorted from blood. Noted subset: CD45RA-negative fraction. The CDR3 DNA reads TGTGCCAGCAGGGGACTAGCGGGGAGCTCCTACGAGCAGTACTTC. Translated: CASRGLAGSSYEQYF.